This TCR beta chain is drawn from a study of blood T cell repertoires in COVID-19. Study summary: Samples came from the United States, Italy and Spain, spanning acute and convalescent COVID-19. Sources were T cells, B-cell-depleted T cells, or PBMCs; the material itself was cDNA or gDNA.

The repertoire was sequenced with immunoSEQ multiplex PCR; TCRdb's copy has only in-frame clones and lacks some. The profile covers 80,000 to 100,000 clones, with around 80% appearing a single time and roughly 19% taken by the ten largest. CDR1 is MNHEY and CDR2 is SVGAGI in the germline V gene. The CDR3 is made up of 13 amino acids. With 8 bases removed from V and 2 bases from J, the gap between germline ends came to 10 bases. Source material: peripheral blood. This receptor was obtained from a human donor in a cohort sampled during active COVID-19. V and J are TRBV6-5 and TRBJ1-5; no reliable D call. DNA of the CDR3: TGTGCCAGCCGCCCCGAGGGCAATCAGCCCCAGCATTTT. As protein: CASRPEGNQPQHF.